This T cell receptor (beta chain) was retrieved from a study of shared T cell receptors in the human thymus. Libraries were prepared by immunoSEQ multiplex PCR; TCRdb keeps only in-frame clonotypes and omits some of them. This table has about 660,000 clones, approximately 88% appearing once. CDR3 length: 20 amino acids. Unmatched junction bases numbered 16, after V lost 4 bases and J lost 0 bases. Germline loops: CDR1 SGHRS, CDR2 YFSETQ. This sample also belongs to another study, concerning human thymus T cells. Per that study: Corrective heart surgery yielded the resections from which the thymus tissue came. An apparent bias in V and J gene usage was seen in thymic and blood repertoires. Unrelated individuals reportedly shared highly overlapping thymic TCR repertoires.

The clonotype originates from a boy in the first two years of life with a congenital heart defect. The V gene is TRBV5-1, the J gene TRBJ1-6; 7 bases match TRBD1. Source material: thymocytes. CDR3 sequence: CASSPGTGQALGSYNSPLHF. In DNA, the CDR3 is TGCGCCAGCAGCCCTGGGACTGGACAGGCCCTGGGCTCCTATAATTCACCCCTCCACTTT.